The 11 T cell receptor beta chains in this list originate from one sample, sequenced in a study of somatic mutations in cytotoxic T cells in rheumatoid arthritis. Libraries were prepared by immunoSEQ multiplex PCR; TCRdb keeps only in-frame clonotypes and omits some of them. The data show 8,000 to 9,500 clones, about 71% seen once. Sequenced: CD8+ T cells sorted from blood. All receptors derive from a woman aged 45-65 years in good health.

J is TRBJ1-1 and V is TRBV28; 7 bases are a match to TRBD1. The junction had 12 bases not matched to a gene; V was cut back by 6 bases and J by 5 bases. CDR1 is MDHEN, CDR2 SYDVKM, per germline. This CDR3 spans 15 amino acids. The CDR3 DNA follows: TGTGCCAGCAGCCCCCTCGACAGGGAAAATACTGAAGCTTTCTTT. Its protein is CASSPLDRENTEAFF. Complete variable domain (other parts from reference TRBV28 and TRBJ1-1): DVKVTQSSRYLVKRTGEKVFLECVQDMDHENMFWYRQDPGLGLRLIYFSYDVKMKEKGDIPEGYSVSREKKERFSLILESASTNQTSMYLCASSPLDRENTEAFFGQGTRLTVV.

V usage is TRBV4-1 and J usage is TRBJ2-7; the match to TRBD1 covers 7 bases. CDR1 is MGHRA, CDR2 YSYEKL, per germline. The ends lost 0 bases at V and 6 bases at J; junction bases unmatched: 11. There are 16 residues in the CDR3. The CDR3 loop reads CASSQDSGAGGFEQYF. The CDR3 DNA follows: TGCGCCAGCAGCCAAGACTCCGGGGCAGGGGGTTTCGAGCAGTACTTC.

This chain connects TRBV7-6 to TRBJ2-5; D is ambiguous. CDR1 and CDR2 (germline): SGHVS, FNYEAQ. CDR3 length: 15 amino acids. The V end lost 1 base, the J end lost 5 bases, and 14 bases lay between the germline ends. The CDR3 sequence: CASSLERSLGETQYF. CDR3 coding DNA: TGTGCCAGCAGCTTAGAACGCTCCCTCGGGGAGACCCAGTACTTC.

The chain employs TRBV12-2 and TRBJ1-4; the D call TRBD1 from the table was never checked on the DNA. TRBV12-2 is shown as a pseudogene. This CDR3 has 17 residues. The CDR3 DNA is TGTGCAAGTCGCTTAGGACAGGGAGGAGGCACCAATGAAAAACTGTTTTTT. As protein: CASRLGQGGGTNEKLFF.

CDR3 bases: TGTGCCAGCAGTTTTTCGGGGGAAAAACTGTTTTTT. Its protein is CASSFSGEKLFF. The V and J genes are TRBV6-5 and TRBJ1-4; D not certain. Trimming removed 4 bases at V and 8 bases at J, with 8 bases between. Germline assignment: CDR1 MNHEY and CDR2 SVGAGI. The CDR3 sequence is 12 residues long.

This chain links TRBV7-9 with TRBJ2-5; 7 nucleotides align to TRBD1. J gave up 5 bases and V 2 bases, and 8 bases lay outside the gene matches. CDR3 length equals 15 residues. Germline CDR1 is SEHNR and CDR2 is FQNEAQ (reference sequence). The CDR3 loop is CASSLFPTGSETQYF. In DNA form, the CDR3 reads TGTGCCAGCAGCTTATTTCCGACAGGGTCGGAGACCCAGTACTTC.

This clone was seen more than once but under ten times. Other DNA variants within this sample encode the same CDR3. The chain links TRBV28 to TRBJ2-2, with D possibly TRBD2 on 5 matching bases. Germline V gives CDR1 MDHEN, CDR2 SYDVKM. The ends were cut back, 3 bases at V and 4 bases at J, with 6 bases in the middle. The CDR3 has 13 amino acids. CDR3 bases: TGTGCCAGCAGTTTTCGGGGCACCGGGGAGCTGTTTTTT. Its protein is CASSFRGTGELFF. The complete variable domain, with remaining parts taken from reference TRBV28 and TRBJ2-2, reads DVKVTQSSRYLVKRTGEKVFLECVQDMDHENMFWYRQDPGLGLRLIYFSYDVKMKEKGDIPEGYSVSREKKERFSLILESASTNQTSMYLCASSFRGTGELFFGEGSRLTVL.

For the CDR3, the DNA is TGTGCCAGCAGTTCTTCCGGGACACCTTACGAGCAGTACTTC. Its translation: CASSSSGTPYEQYF. The genes are TRBV28 and TRBJ2-7; TRBD1 is a possible D gene (6 bases). CDR3 size: 14 residues. The V and J ends lost 4 bases and 4 bases respectively, with 14 bases between them. Germline loops: CDR1 MDHEN, CDR2 SYDVKM.

This chain links TRBV19 with TRBJ1-1; D not resolved. The CDR3 loop spans 12 amino acids. V lost 5 bases to trimming and J lost 6 bases, with 10 bases between them. Germline V gene lookup returns CDR1 LNHDA and CDR2 SQIVND (reference sequence). The CDR3 DNA reads TGTGCCAGTAGTGTCTTGGGCGCTGAAGCTTTCTTT. This codes for CASSVLGAEAFF. Full variable domain (rest looked up from reference TRBV19 and TRBJ1-1): DGGITQSPKYLFRKEGQNVTLSCEQNLNHDAMYWYRQDPGQGLRLIYYSQIVNDFQKGDIAEGYSVSREKKESFPLTVTSAQKNPTAFYLCASSVLGAEAFFGQGTRLTVV.

The J gene is TRBJ1-2, the V gene TRBV28; TRBD1 matches 8 bases. The junction had 11 bases not matched to a gene; V was cut back by 3 bases and J by 8 bases. The germline V gene has CDR1 MDHEN and CDR2 SYDVKM. This CDR3 contains 15 residues. The CDR3 is CASSLVRAGGDGYTF. The CDR3 DNA follows: TGTGCCAGCAGTTTGGTGAGGGCAGGGGGCGACGGCTACACCTTC.

With respect to this clone: A read error may account for a junction end that differs from germline. This chain connects TRBV4-1 to TRBJ2-7; TRBD1 agrees at 9 bases. Germline V gives CDR1 MGHRA, CDR2 YSYEKL. The CDR3 runs to 14 residues. CDR3 sequence (DNA): TGTGCCAGCAGCCATGGACAGGGGAGCAACGAGCAGTACTTC. Translated: CASSHGQGSNEQYF.